The clone carrying this T cell receptor (beta chain) was picked up a small number of times. What it binds is not known. Healthy Caucasian individuals from Russia aged about 6 to 90 were enrolled as donors. Germline loops: CDR1 DFQATT, CDR2 SNEGSKA (reference sequence). The V gene end was trimmed by 0 bases and the J gene end by 2 bases; junction bases not matched to a gene: 7. The CDR3 is 16 amino acids. PCR was performed a second time for about 7 to 12 cycles using a sample-barcoded 5' primer and a J-beta primer mix. In TCRdb, the 5' RACE reads were re-called with MiXCR into one record per CDR3 protein. The data show more than 1,400,000 distinct CDR3 sequences, with around two fifths seen just once and 7.9% held by the top ten. This entry belongs to a study of blood T cells in healthy people across ages. Turning to the study itself: In model experiments, template switching was able to capture about one barcoded beta molecule for every two T cells that were present.

Notes on the study in general: It was the long-lived donors that had more naive CD4+ cells and higher diversity than aged donors. It was held that the diversity estimates obtained from one million T cells were underestimates.

The TCR was taken from a woman under 30 in good health. The sequenced sample consisted of blood. The rearrangement joins TRBV20-1 to TRBJ2-1, with 7 bases identical to TRBD2. The chain's CDR3 is CSARENPTSPYNEQFF. The CDR3 nucleotides are TGCAGTGCTAGAGAAAACCCGACTAGCCCCTACAATGAGCAGTTCTTC.